This T cell receptor beta chain appears in the sequencing data of a study of blood T cell repertoires in COVID-19. Study context: T cells, B-cell-depleted T cells, or PBMCs provided the cDNA or gDNA that served as material.

Germline V gene sequence: CDR1 WNHNN, CDR2 SYGVQD (reference sequence). CDR3 length equals 12 residues. Trimming left V 3 bases short and J 4 bases short, with 4 bases between. Per the study methods: Reference gene primer amplification gave estimated nucleated cell counts. Profiling relied on immunoSEQ multiplex PCR, and the TCRdb table lists in-frame clones only, not all of them. V, J and clone size are those of that table, while D and trimming were read from the DNA. The sample lists more than 300,000 clones; more than 75% were seen once. J is TRBJ2-1 and V is TRBV10-1, with D uncertain. This receptor was obtained from a woman in her 30s with COVID-19, enrolled during active disease. The source material was peripheral blood. The CDR3 coding sequence is TGCGCCAGCAGTGAATCGTACAATGAGCAGTTCTTC. It specifies CASSESYNEQFF.